This T cell receptor beta chain was identified in a study of shared clonotypes between healthy human individuals. None of the donors, who were healthy HIV-negative adults, had recently had acute infections or vaccinations. Template amounts of 250 to 350 ng DNA, tens of thousands of T cell genomes, were employed in unsorted PBMC replicate PCRs. The sequencing of unsorted PBMC DNA took place on ten immunoSEQ deep assay plates. TCRdb keeps only in-frame clones here, not all; method: immunoSEQ multiplex PCR. The profile covers about 490,000 clones, with around 80% appearing a single time and approximately 12% taken by the ten largest. The length of the CDR3 is 14 residues. CDR1 is SGHNT and CDR2 is YYREEE in the germline V gene (reference sequence). V was trimmed by 3 bases and J by 5 bases, leaving 15 bases between them.

The source material was PBMCs. The clonotype was recovered from a woman aged 40 to 50 in good health. Some clones in this sample may be carry-over from other donors' samples. This sequence joins TRBV5-4 and TRBJ2-7; D gene unclear. This CDR3 is CASSSSYPAHEQYF. In DNA, the CDR3 is TGTGCCAGCAGCTCGAGCTACCCCGCTCACGAGCAGTACTTC.